This T cell receptor (beta chain) derives from a study of cytomegalovirus exposure and HLA in healthy donors. Among the donors, all were healthy bone marrow donors. PCR was performed using 60 Vbeta and 13 Jbeta primers. Assay: immunoSEQ multiplex PCR; the TCRdb copy retains only in-frame clones and omits some. Of 100,000 to 150,000 clones in the sample, about three quarters were seen once. Regarding the study as a whole: An analysis done earlier found most TCR beta V segments productive about 90% or about 30% of the time. A later analysis linked around 17,000 TCR beta sequences to HLA alleles at 0.05 false discovery rate. TCR beta chain V- and J-gene trimming was linked, in a later analysis, to a missense variant in DCLRE1C.

This clone was seen a handful of times. The antigen is not known. The CDR3 has 15 residues. Germline lookup yields CDR1 SEHNR and CDR2 FQNEAQ (reference sequence). Trimming stripped 4 bases from V and 2 bases from J, with 15 bases between. The clonotype was recovered from a woman aged 40 to 50 in good health and CMV-seronegative. V is TRBV7-9 and J is TRBJ2-7; D remains unclear. The material sequenced was PBMCs. Here the CDR3 DNA reads TGTGCCAGCAGCTCTTCCGATCGAACTCCCTACGAGCAGTACTTC. Translating gives CASSSSDRTPYEQYF. Supplemented by reference TRBV7-9 and TRBJ2-7, the full variable domain reads DTGVSQNPRHKITKRGQNVTFRCDPISEHNRLYWYRQTLGQGPEFLTYFQNEAQLEKSRLLSDRFSAERPKGSFSTLEIQRTEQGDSAMYLCASSSSDRTPYEQYFGPGTRLTVT.